The 19 T cell receptor beta chains listed next were all sequenced from one sample in a study of CD8 T cells in ankylosing spondylitis. Study-level points and caveats: Roughly 8 highly homologous variants made up a TCR beta motif that seemed to typify ankylosing spondylitis blood.

These TCRs' antigens remain unknown. TCRdb reprocessed the 5' RACE reads via MiXCR and lists one record per CDR3 protein. The sample lists about 90,000 distinct CDR3 sequences, approximately 9.6% occurring once. What was sequenced was blood, either unsorted or a sorted T cell fraction (not recorded which). The source of these receptors is a male donor with ankylosing spondylitis.

At least ten counts were recorded for this clonotype. CDR3 protein: CASSFRQNYEQYF. CDR3 DNA sequence: TGTGCCAGCAGCTTCCGACAAAACTACGAGCAGTACTTC. V is TRBV7-2 and J is TRBJ2-7; D not certain. V lost 3 bases, J lost 3 bases, and 9 bases lay in between. This CDR3 region has 13 residues. The V gene's germline CDR1 is SGHTA and CDR2 FQGNSA.

In this sample, this clonotype turned up many times. The chain recombines TRBV18 with TRBJ2-1; no clear D gene. V was trimmed by 1 base and J by 8 bases, leaving 21 bases between them. This CDR3 is 17 amino acids long. Germline loops: CDR1 KGHSH, CDR2 LQKENI. CDR3 loop: CASSPLPSWAELYEQFF. In nucleotides, the CDR3 is TGTGCCAGCTCACCACTTCCGTCTTGGGCAGAGTTGTATGAGCAGTTCTTC.

This chain links TRBV27 with TRBJ1-2; D is possibly TRBD1 (6 bases). Germline V gene lookup returns CDR1 MNHEY and CDR2 SMNVEV (reference sequence). CDR3 length: 17 amino acids. Trimming cost V 0 bases and J 3 bases, with 17 bases left between them. The CDR3 region is CASSLSSQGRMDYGYTF. The DNA of the CDR3 is TGTGCCAGCAGTTTATCGTCCCAGGGGAGGATGGACTATGGCTACACCTTC.

The chain couples TRBV3-1 to TRBJ1-2; no firm D call. Per germline, CDR1 LGHDT and CDR2 YNNKEL (reference sequence). The CDR3 runs 15 residues. Trimming left V 1 base short and J 3 bases short, with 12 bases between. The DNA for the CDR3 is TGTGCCAGCAGCCAAGTTCGGGCAGAATACTATGGCTACACCTTC. Residues: CASSQVRAEYYGYTF.

V usage is TRBV2 and J usage is TRBJ2-1; maybe TRBD1 (6 bases). The germline V gene has CDR1 SNHLY and CDR2 FYNNEI. The CDR3 is 12 residues long. Deletions cut 8 bases from V and 8 bases from J, with 13 bases between. CDR3: CASRQGKDEQFF. DNA for the CDR3: TGTGCCAGCCGTCAGGGGAAGGATGAGCAGTTCTTC.

The genes are TRBV24-1 and TRBJ2-1; D is uncertain. Per germline, CDR1 KGHDR and CDR2 SFDVKD. V was cut by 4 bases and J by 6 bases, with 3 bases left in between. The CDR3 covers 11 residues. CDR3 region: CATSESNEQFF. As DNA, the CDR3 is TGTGCCACCAGTGAAAGCAATGAGCAGTTCTTC.

This clonotype was picked up many times. The V gene is TRBV20-1, the J gene TRBJ1-5; D is possibly TRBD1 (5 bases). Germline V gene data show CDR1 as DFQATT and CDR2 as SNEGSKA (reference sequence). This CDR3 has 14 amino acids. The V end lost 0 bases, the J end lost 1 base, and 7 bases lay between the germline ends. The DNA for the CDR3 is TGCAGTGCTAGAGAGGGGGAAAGCAATCAGCCCCAGCATTTT. It is translated as CSAREGESNQPQHF.

This clonotype came up a few times. The genes are TRBV3-1 and TRBJ2-5, with D possibly being TRBD2 (5 bases). The CDR3 consists of 15 residues. CDR1 is LGHDT, CDR2 YNNKEL, per germline (reference sequence). The V end lost 0 bases, the J end lost 0 bases, and 8 bases lay between the germline ends. The CDR3 DNA reads as TGTGCCAGCAGCCAAGATCCGGACTACCAAGAGACCCAGTACTTC. Its translation is CASSQDPDYQETQYF.

The sample holds many counts of this clonotype. The V gene is TRBV7-2, the J gene TRBJ2-1, with unresolved D. This CDR3 has 14 residues. Germline lookup yields CDR1 SGHTA and CDR2 FQGNSA. V lost 5 bases and J 7 bases, leaving 15 bases between the germline ends. CDR3 loop: CASSPIDGLNEQFF. CDR3 DNA sequence: TGTGCCAGCAGCCCTATCGACGGGTTGAATGAGCAGTTCTTC.

The V call is TRBV12-5, the J call TRBJ2-1; 9 bases match TRBD2. CDR1 LGHNT and CDR2 FRNRAP come from the germline V gene. This CDR3 comprises 16 residues. J lost 5 bases, V lost 3 bases, and 8 bases had no gene match. The CDR3 nucleotides are TGTGCTAGTGGTTTCGGCGGGAGGGCCGAGGACAATGAGCAGTTCTTC. This sequence encodes CASGFGGRAEDNEQFF.

This clonotype was detected many times. This chain links TRBV5-5 with TRBJ1-1; 7 nucleotides match TRBD1. The CDR3 has 16 amino acids. V lost 2 bases, J lost 0 bases, and 7 bases stayed unmatched. From germline, CDR1 is SGHKS and CDR2 YYEKEE (reference sequence). The CDR3 coding sequence is TGTGCCAGCAGCTTTCTAAACAGGGGTTTGAACACTGAAGCTTTCTTT. It translates to CASSFLNRGLNTEAFF.

This clonotype appeared many times. The V call is TRBV6-2 or TRBV6-3, the J call TRBJ2-7, with D possibly TRBD2 on 5 matching bases. This CDR3 has 15 residues. Germline V gene data show CDR1 as MNHEY and CDR2 as SVGEGT. Trimming took off 8 bases at V and 0 bases at J, with 17 bases between the two ends. As DNA, the CDR3 is TGTGCCAGCGGTACAAAGGCTAGCAGCTCCTACGAGCAGTACGTC. Its translation: CASGTKASSSYEQYV.

This clonotype turned up a few times. V is TRBV5-5 and J is TRBJ2-7, with no clear D. The germline V and J ends were trimmed by 0 bases and 3 bases, with 10 bases remaining between them. Germline V gene data show CDR1 as SGHKS and CDR2 as YYEKEE (reference sequence). The CDR3 consists of 14 residues. The CDR3 sequence: CASSLGQLNYEQYF. The DNA of the CDR3 is TGTGCCAGCAGCTTGGGCCAGTTGAACTACGAGCAGTACTTC.

This chain joins TRBV19 and TRBJ2-2; 9 bases align to TRBD1. Losses at the gene ends were 5 bases for V and 1 base for J; bases not matched to a gene: 5. The germline gives CDR1 LNHDA, CDR2 SQIVND (reference sequence). The CDR3 consists of 16 residues. CDR3 coding DNA: TGTGCCAGTAGTGGTTGGACAGGGGTGAACACCGGGGAGCTGTTTTTT. Its protein product is CASSGWTGVNTGELFF.

The CDR3 DNA sequence: TGTGCCACCAGTGATTTTTCCGGGAGGATCACTGAGCAGTTCTTC. Protein: CATSDFSGRITEQFF. This rearrangement joins TRBV24-1 to TRBJ2-1; TRBD2 agrees at 7 bases. CDR1 KGHDR and CDR2 SFDVKD come from the germline V gene. J gave up 9 bases and V 1 base, and 8 bases lay outside the gene matches. The CDR3 covers 15 residues.

Comments on this clonotype: A much larger clonotype is one base distant, so this may be a read error. The genes are TRBV10-2 and TRBJ2-7, with 10 bases identical to TRBD2. Looked up from germline, CDR1 is WSHSY and CDR2 is SAAADI. CDR3 length equals 15 residues. The CDR3 spells CASSEIAGGSYAQYV. Here the CDR3 DNA reads TGCGCCAGCAGTGAAATAGCGGGGGGATCCTACGCGCAGTACGTC.

The chain combines TRBV3-1 with TRBJ2-5; TRBD1 agrees at 10 bases. This CDR3 comprises 16 residues. Losses at the gene ends were 0 bases for V and 4 bases for J; bases not matched to a gene: 5. Germline CDR1 is LGHDT and CDR2 is YNNKEL (reference sequence). The CDR3, as DNA: TGTGCCAGCAGCCAAGATTGGGACAGGGGTTCAGAGACCCAGTACTTC. Amino acids: CASSQDWDRGSETQYF.

This clonotype was recorded at least ten times. This chain uses TRBV4-2 with TRBJ1-5, with D maybe TRBD1 (5 bases). The germline V gene has CDR1 LGHNA and CDR2 YNFKEQ. CDR3 length: 15 residues. Trimming cost V 2 bases and J 5 bases, with 13 bases left between them. This chain's CDR3 is CASSQIQGLHQPQHF. The CDR3 DNA reads TGTGCCAGCAGCCAAATCCAGGGTTTGCATCAGCCCCAGCATTTT.

This clonotype has just a few counts. This chain links TRBV12-3 or TRBV12-4 with TRBJ1-2; TRBD1 might be the D (5 bases). Trimming shortened V by 3 bases and J by 10 bases, and 15 bases separated the two germline ends. The CDR3 loop spans 13 amino acids. The CDR3 DNA follows: TGTGCCAGCAGTTTCGGGACCCATGGTTACTACACCTTC. Residues: CASSFGTHGYYTF.